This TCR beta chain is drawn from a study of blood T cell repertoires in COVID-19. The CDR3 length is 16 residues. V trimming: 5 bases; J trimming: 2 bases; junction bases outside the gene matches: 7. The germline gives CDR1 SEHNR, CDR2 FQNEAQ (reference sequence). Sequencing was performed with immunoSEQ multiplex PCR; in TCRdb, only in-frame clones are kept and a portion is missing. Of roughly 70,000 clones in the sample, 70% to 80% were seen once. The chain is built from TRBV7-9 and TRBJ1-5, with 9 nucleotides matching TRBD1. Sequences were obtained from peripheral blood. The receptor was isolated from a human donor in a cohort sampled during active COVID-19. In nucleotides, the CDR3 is TGTGCCAGCAGCCTCCGGACAGGGGAGGGCAATCAGCCCCAGCATTTT. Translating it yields CASSLRTGEGNQPQHF.